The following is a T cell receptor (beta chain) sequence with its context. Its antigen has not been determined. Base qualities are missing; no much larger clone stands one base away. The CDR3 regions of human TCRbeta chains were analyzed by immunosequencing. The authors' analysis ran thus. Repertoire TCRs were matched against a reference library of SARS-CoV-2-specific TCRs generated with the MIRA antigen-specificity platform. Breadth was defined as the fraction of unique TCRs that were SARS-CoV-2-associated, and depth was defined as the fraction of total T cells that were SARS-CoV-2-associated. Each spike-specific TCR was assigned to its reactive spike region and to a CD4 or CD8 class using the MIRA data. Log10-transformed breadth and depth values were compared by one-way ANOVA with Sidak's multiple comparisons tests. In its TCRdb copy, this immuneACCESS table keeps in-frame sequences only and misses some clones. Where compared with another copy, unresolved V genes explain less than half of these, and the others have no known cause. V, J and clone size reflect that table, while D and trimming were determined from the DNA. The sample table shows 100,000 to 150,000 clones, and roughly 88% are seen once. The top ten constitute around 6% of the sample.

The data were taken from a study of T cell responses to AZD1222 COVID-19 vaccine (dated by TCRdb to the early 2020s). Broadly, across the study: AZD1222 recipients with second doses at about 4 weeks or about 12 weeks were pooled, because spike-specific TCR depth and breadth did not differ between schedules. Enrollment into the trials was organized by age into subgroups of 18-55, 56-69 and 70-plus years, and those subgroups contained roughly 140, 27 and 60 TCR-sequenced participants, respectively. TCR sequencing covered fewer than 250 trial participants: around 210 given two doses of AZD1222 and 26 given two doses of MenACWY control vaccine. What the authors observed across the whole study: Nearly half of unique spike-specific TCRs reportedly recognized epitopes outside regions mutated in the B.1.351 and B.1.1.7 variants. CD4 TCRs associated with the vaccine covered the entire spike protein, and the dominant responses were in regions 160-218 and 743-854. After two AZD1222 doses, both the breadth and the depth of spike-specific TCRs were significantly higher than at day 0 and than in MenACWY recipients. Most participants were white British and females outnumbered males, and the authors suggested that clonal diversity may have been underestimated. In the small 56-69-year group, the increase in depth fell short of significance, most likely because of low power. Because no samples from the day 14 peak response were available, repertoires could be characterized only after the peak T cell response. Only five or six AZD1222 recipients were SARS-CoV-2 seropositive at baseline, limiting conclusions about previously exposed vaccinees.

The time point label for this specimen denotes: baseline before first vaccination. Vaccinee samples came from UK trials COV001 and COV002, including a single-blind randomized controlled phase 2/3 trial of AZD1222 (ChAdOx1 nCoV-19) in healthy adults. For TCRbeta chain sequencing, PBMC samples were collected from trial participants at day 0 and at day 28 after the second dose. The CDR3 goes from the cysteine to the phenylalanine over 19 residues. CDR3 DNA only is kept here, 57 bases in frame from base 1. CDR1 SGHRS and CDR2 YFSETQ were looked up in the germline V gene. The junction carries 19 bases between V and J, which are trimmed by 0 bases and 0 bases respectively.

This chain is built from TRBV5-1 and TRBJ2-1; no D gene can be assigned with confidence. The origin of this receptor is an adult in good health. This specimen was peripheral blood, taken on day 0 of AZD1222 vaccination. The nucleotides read TGCGCCAGCAGCTTGGCGGGCCTGAGGTCCCTTAGCTCCTACAATGAGCAGTTCTTC. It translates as CASSLAGLRSLSSYNEQFF.